The 20 T cell receptor beta chains below were found in one sample sequenced in a study of blood T cell repertoires in COVID-19. The method was immunoSEQ multiplex PCR; TCRdb's version includes in-frame clones alone and lacks a portion of them. The sample holds around 360,000 clones; approximately 87% are singletons and the top ten take more than 9%. Sequencing was done on a sample of peripheral blood. These receptor sequences come from a woman between 25 and 40 years old with COVID-19, enrolled during active disease.

The rearrangement links TRBV5-1 to TRBJ2-3; perhaps TRBD2 as D (6 bases). The germline gives CDR1 SGHRS, CDR2 YFSETQ. V lost 3 bases and J lost 0, with 11 bases in between. The CDR3 loop spans 15 amino acids. CDR3 sequence: CASSSLAASTDTQYF. CDR3 nucleotide sequence: TGCGCCAGCAGCTCATTAGCGGCTAGCACAGATACGCAGTATTTT.

The chain has TRBV5-4 and TRBJ2-6, with D possibly matching TRBD1 (7 bases). The length of the CDR3 is 15 residues. Germline CDR1 reads SGHNT; CDR2 reads YYREEE (reference sequence). V was trimmed by 7 bases and J by 4 bases, leaving 15 bases between them. DNA of the CDR3: TGTGCCAGCGTGGAGGGGGCGCCAGGGGCCAACGTCCTGACTTTC. Amino acid sequence: CASVEGAPGANVLTF.

The chain has TRBV6-2 or TRBV6-3 and TRBJ1-4; TRBD1 agrees at 10 bases. Looked up from germline, CDR1 is MNHEY and CDR2 is SVGEGT. The CDR3 contains 15 residues. The trim removed 3 bases at V and 7 bases at J, leaving 5 bases unmatched. CDR3: CASSYGTGDVEKLFF. The DNA for the CDR3 is TGTGCCAGCAGTTATGGGACAGGGGACGTTGAAAAACTGTTTTTT.

This clone was seen only once. The chain combines TRBV9 with TRBJ2-7, with a possible D match to TRBD2 (7 bases). The CDR3 is made up of 16 amino acids. Per germline, CDR1 SGDLS and CDR2 YYNGEE. Trimming shortened V by 4 bases and J by 4 bases, and 21 bases separated the two germline ends. This CDR3 reads CASSPRGGRVVYEQYF. Written as DNA, the CDR3 is TGTGCCAGCAGCCCTAGGGGGGGGAGAGTGGTATACGAGCAGTACTTC. The whole variable domain, filled in from reference TRBV9 and TRBJ2-7, reads DSGVTQTPKHLITATGQRVTLRCSPRSGDLSVYWYQQSLDQGLQFLIQYYNGEERAKGNILERFSAQQFPDLHSELNLSSLELGDSALYFCASSPRGGRVVYEQYFGPGTRLTVT.

The V call is TRBV4-1, the J call TRBJ2-1, with TRBD1 identical over 7 bases. Germline CDR1 and CDR2: MGHRA and YSYEKL. V trimming: 4 bases; J trimming: 6 bases; junction bases outside the gene matches: 6. This CDR3 is 14 amino acids long. CDR3 DNA: TGCGCCAGCAGCCCCGTACCAGGGGGCAATGAGCAGTTCTTC. This encodes CASSPVPGGNEQFF.

This rearrangement joins TRBV25-1 to TRBJ2-6; D possibly corresponds to TRBD1 (6 bases). The CDR3 has 15 amino acids. V gave up 3 bases and J gave up 2 bases, with 8 bases separating them. Looked up from germline, CDR1 is MGHDK and CDR2 is SYGVNS. The CDR3 sequence: CASSDYRAGANVLTF. The CDR3 coding sequence is TGTGCCAGCAGTGACTACAGGGCTGGGGCCAACGTCCTGACTTTC.

V gene TRBV7-3 combines with J gene TRBJ1-6; 9 bases are a match to TRBD1. Trimming took 8 bases from V and 4 from J; bases not matched to a gene: 18. Germline V gene sequence: CDR1 SGHTA, CDR2 FQGTGA. This CDR3 has 19 amino acids. For the CDR3, the DNA is TGTGCCAGCTGTGTATTGTGCGGGGGACAGGGCTCTTATAATTCACCCCTCCACTTT. This encodes CASCVLCGGQGSYNSPLHF.

The chain's CDR3 is CASSHFDRSSYNEQFF. CDR3 sequence (DNA): TGTGCCAGCAGCCACTTTGACAGGAGCTCCTACAATGAGCAGTTCTTC. J is TRBJ2-1 and V is TRBV3-1 (or the pseudogene TRBV3-2); possibly TRBD1 for D (6 bases). Trimming shortened V by 3 bases and J by 0 bases, and 12 bases separated the two germline ends. The CDR3 covers 16 residues. CDR1 is LGHDT, CDR2 YNNKEL, per germline (reference sequence).

The rearrangement uses TRBV2 and TRBJ2-1, with 8 bases matching TRBD1. This CDR3 is built from 14 residues. V shed 7 bases, J shed 2 bases, and the junction held 4 bases outside the gene matches. Germline values: CDR1 SNHLY, CDR2 FYNNEI. In DNA form, the CDR3 reads TGTGCCAGCAAGGGGGACAGGCCCTACAATGAGCAGTTCTTC. Translated: CASKGDRPYNEQFF.

The chain is built from TRBV3-1 (or the pseudogene TRBV3-2) and TRBJ2-1; the match to TRBD2 covers 7 bases. The V gene end was trimmed by 1 base and the J gene end by 10 bases; junction bases not matched to a gene: 13. CDR1 and CDR2 from the germline V gene are LGHDT and YNNKEL (reference sequence). The CDR3 is made up of 16 amino acids. The CDR3 DNA is TGTGCCAGCAGCCAAGTCGGTTGGGAGGGCCAGCGGGAGCAGTTCTTC. Protein product: CASSQVGWEGQREQFF.

The genes are TRBV28 and TRBJ2-3, with no clear D. Trimming took 5 bases from V and 4 from J, leaving 16 bases between them. Germline V lookup: CDR1 MDHEN, CDR2 SYDVKM. CDR3 size: 15 residues. DNA of the CDR3: TGTGCCAGCAGTACGTTAGAGGAGATGGCAGATACGCAGTATTTT. This encodes CASSTLEEMADTQYF.

V gene TRBV5-1 combines with J gene TRBJ2-1; 13 bases match TRBD2. Germline loops: CDR1 SGHRS, CDR2 YFSETQ. The trim removed 4 bases at V and 9 bases at J, leaving 7 bases unmatched. This CDR3 region has 15 residues. CDR3 in DNA: TGCGCCAGCAGCCGCACTAGCGGGAGGGCCGGTGAGCAGTTCTTC. Translation gives CASSRTSGRAGEQFF.

V usage is TRBV10-3 and J usage is TRBJ2-3; TRBD1 might be the D (5 bases). Trimming cost V 3 bases and J 0 bases, with 7 bases left between them. Germline CDR1 ENHRY, CDR2 SYGVKD. This CDR3 is 14 amino acids long. This chain's CDR3 is CAISERGSTDTQYF. In DNA, the CDR3 is TGTGCCATCAGTGAAAGGGGAAGCACAGATACGCAGTATTTT.

CDR3 sequence reads: CASSQGLAGERYEQYF. CDR3 nucleotide sequence: TGTGCCAGCAGCCAAGGACTAGCGGGAGAGAGGTACGAGCAGTACTTC. The chain has TRBV3-1 (or the pseudogene TRBV3-2) and TRBJ2-7, with TRBD2 identical over 12 bases. The CDR3 has 16 residues. Germline lookup yields CDR1 LGHDT and CDR2 YNNKEL (reference sequence). With 1 base clipped from V and 4 bases from J, the junction kept 5 bases outside the gene matches.

The chain has TRBV5-1 and TRBJ2-3; TRBD1 matches at 12 bases. Trimming cost V 2 bases and J 5 bases; bases outside gene matches: 3. The CDR3 runs 15 residues. Per the germline V gene, CDR1 is SGHRS and CDR2 is YFSETQ. The CDR3 reads CASSFGTGGQDTQYF. The CDR3 bases are TGCGCCAGCAGCTTCGGGACAGGGGGCCAAGATACGCAGTATTTT.

This clone was seen only a few times. The J gene is TRBJ1-5, the V gene TRBV27; the D is unclear. Trimming cost V 1 base and J 6 bases, with 10 bases left between them. The CDR3 has 14 amino acids. CDR1 MNHEY and CDR2 SMNVEV come from the germline V gene (reference sequence). The CDR3 sequence: CASSLFAGTQPQHF. CDR3 sequence (DNA): TGTGCCAGCAGTTTATTTGCGGGTACTCAGCCCCAGCATTTT.

The chain couples TRBV11-2 to TRBJ2-7; D ambiguous. V was shortened by 0 bases and J by 0 bases, with 9 bases between the two germline ends. Germline CDR1 SGHAT, CDR2 FQNNGV. The CDR3 length is 15 residues. The CDR3 here is CASSLDLGSSYEQYF. The CDR3 DNA reads TGTGCCAGCAGCTTAGATTTGGGCAGCTCCTACGAGCAGTACTTC. Full variable domain (outside the CDR3, taken from reference TRBV11-2 and TRBJ2-7): EAGVAQSPRYKIIEKRQSVAFWCNPISGHATLYWYQQILGQGPKLLIQFQNNGVVDDSQLPKDRFSAERLKGVDSTLKIQPAKLEDSAVYLCASSLDLGSSYEQYFGPGTRLTVT.

V gene TRBV5-6 combines with J gene TRBJ1-1; a possible D gene is TRBD1 (5 bases). CDR1 is SGHDT and CDR2 is YYEEEE in the germline V gene. The CDR3 loop spans 14 amino acids. V was shortened by 0 bases and J by 3 bases, with 9 bases between the two germline ends. The DNA of the CDR3 is TGTGCCAGCAGCTTGGGGGGCGGGGACACTGAAGCTTTCTTT. Amino acid sequence: CASSLGGGDTEAFF.

This sequence joins TRBV5-6 and TRBJ1-2; D unresolved. This CDR3 region has 11 residues. Between the trimmed V and J ends, which lost 1 base and 9 bases, there was a span of 7 bases. Germline CDR1 reads SGHDT; CDR2 reads YYEEEE. The CDR3 reads CASSLIGRYTF. CDR3 DNA: TGTGCCAGCAGCTTGATCGGTCGCTACACCTTC.

The J gene is TRBJ1-2, the V gene TRBV13; no firm D call. Germline lookup yields CDR1 PRHDT and CDR2 FYEKMQ (reference sequence). Trimming shortened V by 2 bases and J by 5 bases, and 9 bases separated the two germline ends. This CDR3 region has 13 residues. CDR3 protein: CASSLFRLYGYTF. The CDR3 DNA is TGTGCCAGCAGCTTATTTCGGTTATATGGCTACACCTTC.